This T cell receptor (beta chain) was documented in a study of blood T cells in healthy people across ages. General study findings and limits: The study found more naive CD4+ cells and higher diversity in long-lived than aged donors. Older age went with lower TCR beta diversity per million T cells, in a roughly linear way.

V lost 8 bases, J lost 0 bases, and 11 bases lay in between. This CDR3 has 15 residues. About this clonotype: The antigen is undetermined.

A second PCR of roughly 7 to 11 cycles used a sample-barcoded 5' primer and a J-beta primer mix. The authors tagged each cDNA molecule using a template-switch adaptor with 12 random nucleotides. TCRdb redid the calling of the 5' RACE reads with MiXCR, one entry per CDR3 protein. The sample carries about 800,000 distinct CDR3 sequences, roughly 60% recorded once. At least 6 million PBMCs were isolated per sample. The chain joins TRBV12-3 or TRBV12-4 to TRBJ2-6; D gene unclear. This sequence was found in a man between 25 and 39 years old in good health. The sample taken for sequencing was blood. Written as DNA, the CDR3 is TGTGCCAGCGCGCTACTGATCTCTGGGGCCAACGTCCTGACTTTC. It yields the protein CASALLISGANVLTF.